This TCR beta chain appears in the sequencing data of a study of T cell clonality in common variable immunodeficiency. Broader study findings: Reportedly, TCR beta sequences from common variable immunodeficiency showed fewer deletions and N-nucleotide insertions.

This clone was observed many times. The target antigen is unknown. The read halts 3 residues ahead of the CDR3 end, with the missing end drawn from the germline J gene. CDR1 MNHEY and CDR2 SVGEGT come from the germline V gene. CDR3 size: 14 residues. Assay used: immunoSEQ multiplex PCR; TCRdb lists only in-frame clones, some missing. The record shows 17,000 or so clones for this sample, with no singletons present. V and J are TRBV6-2 or TRBV6-3 and TRBJ1-1, with D possibly being TRBD1 (6 bases). Source material: peripheral blood mononuclear cells. This TCR came from a human donor with common variable immunodeficiency. The DNA read from the CDR3 is TGTGCCAGCAGTCATCCGACAGGTATCTGGGGA. This gives the protein CASSHPTGIWG. The entire CDR3 reads CASSHPTGIWGAFF.